This T cell receptor beta chain appears in the sequencing data of a study of identical twins. Study conclusions and caveats: Abundant cord blood beta clonotypes carried fewer insertions; memory repertoires showed none. Invariant MAIT and iNKT cells could partly confound zero-insertion analyses.

Healthy Caucasians, and only they, were the donors. Unique molecular identifiers were present on cDNA, and template switching added a universal primer site. TCRdb fed the 5' RACE reads into MiXCR, producing one record per CDR3 protein. Here the sample spans 1.5 million to 2 million distinct CDR3 sequences, about 32% being singletons. About this clonotype: Its antigen remains unidentified.

Deletions cut 0 bases from V and 1 base from J, with 15 bases between. Germline V lookup: CDR1 MNHNY, CDR2 SVGAGI (reference sequence). The CDR3 totals 17 residues. The origin of this receptor is a newborn girl in good health. Sequences were obtained from cord blood. The chain joins TRBV6-6 to TRBJ1-2; D ambiguous. CDR3 sequence: CASSYSCVANGNYGYTF. The CDR3 coding sequence is TGTGCCAGCAGTTACTCCTGCGTGGCCAACGGTAACTATGGCTACACCTTC.